This T cell receptor (beta chain) is drawn from a study of T cells in Graves' hyperthyroidism and ophthalmopathy. Germline loops: CDR1 LNHNV, CDR2 YYDKDF (reference sequence). Deletions cut 0 bases from V and 9 bases from J, with 6 bases between. The CDR3 length is 12 residues. TCR beta CDR3 region amplification was performed from RNA transcripts. TCR CDR3 underwent first-round RT-PCR with the HTBI primer set. From the multiplex PCR reads, TCRdb called clonotypes with MiXCR, one entry per CDR3 protein. Among about 400,000 distinct CDR3 sequences listed, about 15% were seen once. The chain links TRBV15 to TRBJ2-1; weak D call: TRBD2 (5 bases). Material for sequencing was blood. The sequence came from a woman in her twenties or thirties with Graves' hyperthyroidism. The CDR3 DNA reads TGTGCCACCAGCAGAGATCGGGGTGAGCAGTTCTTC. Translating it yields CATSRDRGEQFF.